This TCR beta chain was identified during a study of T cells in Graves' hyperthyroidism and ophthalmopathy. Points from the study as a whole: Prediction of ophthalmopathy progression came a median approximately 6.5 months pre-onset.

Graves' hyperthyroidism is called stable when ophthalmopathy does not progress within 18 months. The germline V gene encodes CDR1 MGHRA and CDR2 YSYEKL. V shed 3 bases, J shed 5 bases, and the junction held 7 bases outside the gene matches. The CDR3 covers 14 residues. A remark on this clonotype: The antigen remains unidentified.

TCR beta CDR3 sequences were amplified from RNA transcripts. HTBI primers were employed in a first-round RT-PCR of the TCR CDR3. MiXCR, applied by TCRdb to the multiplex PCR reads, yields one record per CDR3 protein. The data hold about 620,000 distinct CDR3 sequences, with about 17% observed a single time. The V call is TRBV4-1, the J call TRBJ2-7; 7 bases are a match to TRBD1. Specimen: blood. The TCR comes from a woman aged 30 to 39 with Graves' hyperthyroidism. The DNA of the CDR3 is TGCGCCAGCAGCCAGACAGGGTTGGTGGACGAGCAGTACTTC. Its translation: CASSQTGLVDEQYF.